What follows are 5 T cell receptor beta chains derived from one specimen sequenced in a study of CD8 T cells in ankylosing spondylitis. TCRdb itself ran the 5' RACE reads through MiXCR, one entry per CDR3 protein. Of just under 350,000 distinct CDR3 sequences detected, under 15% appear once; the ten largest clones hold 1.1%. The specimen was blood, either unsorted or a sorted T cell fraction (not recorded which). These receptors were obtained from a male donor with ankylosing spondylitis or in good health (not recorded which).

This clonotype turned up a few times. The chain links TRBV4-2 to TRBJ1-1; D not certain. V was cut by 0 bases and J by 7 bases, with 9 bases left in between. The length of the CDR3 is 13 residues. Germline-derived CDR1 and CDR2 are LGHNA and YNFKEQ. CDR3 DNA: TGTGCCAGCAGCCAAGATCACGGGGATGAAGCTTTCTTT. Translated, it gives CASSQDHGDEAFF.

In this sample, this clonotype turned up a few times. The chain joins TRBV29-1 to TRBJ1-2, with D unclear. Germline assignment: CDR1 SQVTM and CDR2 ANQGSEA. This CDR3 comprises 13 residues. V lost 6 bases to trimming and J lost 4 bases, with 15 bases between them. CDR3 sequence (DNA): TGCAGCGTCCCAAACAGAGGAAGCTATGGCTACACCTTC. Amino acid sequence: CSVPNRGSYGYTF.

The gene calls are TRBV12-3 or TRBV12-4 and TRBJ2-1; 7 bases align to TRBD2. After removal of 2 bases from V and 9 bases from J, the junction contained 10 bases not matched to a gene. This CDR3 region has 15 residues. DNA for the CDR3: TGTGCCAGCAGTTTAAAGCTCATGGGCGGGAGTGAGCAGTTCTTC. Its protein is CASSLKLMGGSEQFF.

This clonotype has a single count. The gene calls are TRBV12-3 or TRBV12-4 and TRBJ2-1; TRBD2 might be the D (6 bases). The length of the CDR3 is 16 residues. Trimming cost V 3 bases and J 3 bases, with 15 bases left between them. The CDR3 DNA reads as TGTGCCAGCAGTTTTAATCGGGGGATAGTCTACAATGAGCAGTTCTTC. This encodes CASSFNRGIVYNEQFF.

The V and J genes are TRBV4-1 and TRBJ2-7; TRBD1 aligns across 11 bases. CDR3 length: 15 amino acids. V lost 4 bases, J lost 3 bases, and 5 bases stayed unmatched. Germline CDR1 is MGHRA and CDR2 is YSYEKL. For the CDR3, the DNA is TGCGCCAGCAGCCGTGGGACAGGGGGATTCTACGAGCAGTACTTC. It translates to CASSRGTGGFYEQYF.